Shown below are 3 T cell receptor beta chains from a single sample sequenced in a study of blood T cell repertoires in COVID-19. The repertoire was sequenced with immunoSEQ multiplex PCR; TCRdb's copy has only in-frame clones and lacks some. The table shows a few hundred thousand clones, with 85% occurring only once. Sequences were obtained from peripheral blood. These receptor sequences come from a woman aged 18-29 years with acute or convalescent COVID-19.

The V call is TRBV28, the J call TRBJ1-2; D perhaps matches TRBD1 (6 bases). The CDR3 spans 12 residues. The germline CDR1 and CDR2 sequences are MDHEN and SYDVKM. Trimming pared 10 bases from V and 11 bases from J, leaving 20 bases between. The CDR3, as DNA: TGTGCCACCCTGATCGGGGCTAGGGGGTACACCTTC. It codes for CATLIGARGYTF.

The chain couples TRBV27 to TRBJ1-1; TRBD1 is a possible D gene (6 bases). In germline, CDR1 is MNHEY, CDR2 SMNVEV (reference sequence). The germline V and J ends were trimmed by 0 bases and 1 base, with 6 bases remaining between them. This CDR3 is built from 14 residues. The CDR3 spells CASSLSGQNTEAFF. The CDR3 coding sequence is TGTGCCAGCAGTTTATCGGGACAGAACACTGAAGCTTTCTTT.

V is TRBV30 and J is TRBJ2-7, with a possible D match to TRBD1 (5 bases). Trimming left V 5 bases short and J 6 bases short, with 23 bases between. CDR3 length: 15 residues. CDR1 is GTSNPN and CDR2 is SVGIG in the germline V gene (reference sequence). As DNA, the CDR3 is TGTGCCTGGGGTACCCAGGGATACGCGACTTCCGAGCAGTACTTC. It is translated as CAWGTQGYATSEQYF.